The T cell receptor beta chain under discussion was sequenced for a study of patients and donors after allogeneic stem cell transplantation. The V gene's germline CDR1 is SGHRS and CDR2 YFSETQ. The CDR3 loop spans 15 amino acids. V gave up 4 bases and J gave up 10 bases, with 21 bases separating them. TCRdb passed the RT-PCR reads through MiXCR, listing each CDR3 protein once. The sample records about 110,000 distinct CDR3 sequences, around 36% being singletons. This TCR was recovered from a human donor who was either an allogeneic HSCT recipient or a stem cell or donor lymphocyte infusion donor (not recorded which). It is not recorded whose cells these are; they may come from a transplant donor. The chain couples TRBV5-1 to TRBJ2-1, with D possibly being TRBD1 (5 bases). The material sequenced was blood, either unsorted or a sorted T cell fraction (not recorded which). The CDR3 nucleotides read TGCGCCAGCAGCCAGAGTAACCCAGGGTTAAGGGAGCAGTTCTTC. Protein sequence: CASSQSNPGLREQFF.